The clone carrying this TCR beta chain was counted only a few times. Its antigen is still unknown. These data come from a study of regulatory T cells in long-lasting Graves disease. Germline V lookup: CDR1 SGHKS, CDR2 YYEKEE (reference sequence). Trimming removed 4 bases at V and 0 bases at J, with 16 bases between. The CDR3 spans 17 residues. Both iRepertoire HTBI primers and Arm-PCR of CDR3 regions were used to build the TCR beta libraries. Via MiXCR, TCRdb re-called the multiplex PCR reads, giving one row per CDR3 protein. The sample carries some 340,000 distinct CDR3 sequences, about an eighth recorded once. Study-wide results and caveats: Patients with persistent disease showed a bias toward TRBV28, TRBJ1-2 and TRBJ2-5.

The time point was: newly diagnosed GD, antithyroid drugs for less than 3 months. RNA isolated from PBMCs was used to make the TCR library. The sample also formed part of further work on T cells in Graves' hyperthyroidism and ophthalmopathy.

This receptor was taken from a woman aged 18-29 years with Graves disease. The sample in question was peripheral blood mononuclear cells (PBMCs), obtained at new diagnosis, from a patient treated with antithyroid drugs. The chain carries TRBV5-5 and TRBJ2-2; D is perhaps TRBD2 (5 bases). CDR3 in DNA: TGTGCCAGCAGCCCGTTGACCGGGATAACGAACACCGGGGAGCTGTTTTTT. Amino acids: CASSPLTGITNTGELFF.